This T cell receptor beta chain was identified during a study of T cell changes during pregnancy in multiple sclerosis. The CDR3 loop spans 16 amino acids. Germline V gene lookup returns CDR1 SGDLS and CDR2 YYNGEE. V lost 1 base to trimming and J lost 4 bases, with 17 bases between them. Measured with immunoSEQ multiplex PCR; TCRdb has only the in-frame clones, and not every one. The sample lists about 70,000 clones; around 94% were seen once. This TCR was sampled from a female donor with multiple sclerosis, enrolled in a pregnancy study. Sample: peripheral blood, taken before pregnancy. This rearrangement joins TRBV9 to TRBJ1-1; weak D call: TRBD1 (6 bases). DNA for the CDR3: TGTGCCAGCAGCGTAAGGGACACCCACGGTAGCACTGAAGCTTTCTTT. The encoded protein is CASSVRDTHGSTEAFF.